Only a few counts were recorded for the clone carrying this T cell receptor beta chain. Its antigen remains unidentified. CDR3 length equals 14 residues. V was clipped by 4 bases and J by 14 bases, with 26 bases between them. Germline CDR1 reads SQVTM; CDR2 reads ANQGSEA. This sample stems from a study of T cells after yellow fever vaccination. They built TCR cDNA with 5'RACE template switching, a step that put in a universal primer site and UMIs. TCRdb called the 5' RACE reads again in MiXCR, with one record for every CDR3 protein. The data hold around 350,000 distinct CDR3 sequences, with about 6.2% observed a single time. Notes on the study in general: A faster peak, day 5 versus 15, was reached by the weaker secondary response. Reappearing after the booster were most of the clones from primary vaccination (approximately 96% CD4, approximately 85% CD8). Clonotypes appearing in both CD4 and CD8 compartments existed, and their share was small.

This sequence originates from a man aged 25 to 45 who received the YFV17D yellow fever vaccine. This rearrangement joins TRBV29-1 to TRBJ1-1, with D possibly being TRBD1 (6 bases). The sequencing here drew on PBMCs, taken 5 days after the yellow fever booster vaccination. CDR3 in DNA: TGCAGCGTTGGATGGTTGGGCAGGGGCGCTGACACGTTCTTT. It yields the protein CSVGWLGRGADTFF.